This TCR beta chain was identified in a study of blood T cell repertoires in COVID-19. Study context: T cells, B-cell-depleted T cells, or PBMCs supplied cDNA or gDNA.

This CDR3 region has 14 residues. Trimming cost V 5 bases and J 1 base, with 11 bases left between them. Per germline, CDR1 SGHVS and CDR2 FQNEAQ. Method: immunoSEQ multiplex PCR; TCRdb's copy keeps in-frame clones and lacks some. Of under 200,000 clones in the sample, approximately 87% are singletons; the top ten hold 3.5% to 4.5%. The rearrangement uses TRBV7-8 and TRBJ1-1, with D unclear. The source of this sequence is a woman aged 70-85 years with acute or convalescent COVID-19. Sequences were obtained from peripheral blood. The CDR3 nucleotides are TGTGCCAGCAGCCCCCTGGGGAGGAACACTGAAGCTTTCTTT. As protein: CASSPLGRNTEAFF.